This is a list of T cell receptor beta chains from one sample in a study of T cells in Graves' hyperthyroidism and ophthalmopathy. TCRdb re-analysed the multiplex PCR reads in MiXCR, keeping a single row per CDR3 protein. Altogether around 570,000 distinct CDR3 sequences are present, 15% to 20% being singletons, with the ten largest covering 47%. The sequenced sample consisted of blood. Receptors originate from a man aged 40-49 years with Graves' ophthalmopathy. CDR3s include the opening cysteine and the closing phenylalanine or tryptophan. Each record gives: CDR3 length, clone size, J gene, V gene, D gene, CDR3 DNA, CDR3 protein. The D gene is left open where the match is weak. Only part of the rows carry a size: once, few, many, or a class if the clone is expanded.

>20|-|TRBJ2-6|TRBV11-2|TRBD2
TGTGCCAGCAGGCACTCGGCGCGGACTAGCGGCCTCTCTGGGGCCAACGTCCTGACTTTC
CASRHSARTSGLSGANVLTF
>16|-|TRBJ2-7|TRBV4-3|-
TGCGCCAGCAGCCAAGGGGAACGGGACACGGGCTACGAGCAGTACTTC
CASSQGERDTGYEQYF
>12|-|TRBJ2-7|TRBV7-9|-
TGTGCCAGCGGGGACGAAAGCTACGAGCAGTACTTC
CASGDESYEQYF
>14|many|TRBJ2-1|TRBV29-1|TRBD2
TGCAGCGTTGAGGCTAGCGGGAGAACCGGGGAGCAGTTCTTC
CSVEASGRTGEQFF
>13|-|TRBJ2-7|TRBV10-3|TRBD1
TGTGCCATCAGTGGACAGGGGGCACGGGAGCAGTACTTC
CAISGQGAREQYF
>14|-|TRBJ2-2|TRBV7-7|-
TGTGCTAGCGGCAGGGAACGCAACACCGGGGAGCTGTTTTTT
CASGRERNTGELFF
>13|many|TRBJ1-1|TRBV2|-
TGTGCCAGCAGTTTCAGGGTCGACACTGAAGCTTTCTTT
CASSFRVDTEAFF
>15|-|TRBJ2-3|TRBV18|-
TGTGCCAGCTCACCACCATCCCCTTCAACAGATACGCAGTATTTT
CASSPPSPSTDTQYF
>14|-|TRBJ1-2|TRBV12-3/TRBV12-4|-
TGTGCCAGCAGTTTAAACCCAGGCCCCTATGGCTACACCTTC
CASSLNPGPYGYTF
>17|many|TRBJ1-5|TRBV20-1|TRBD1
TGCAGTGCCCGAGAACCTCGGACAGGGGGGACCAATCAGCCCCAGCATTTT
CSAREPRTGGTNQPQHF
>14|-|TRBJ2-3|TRBV18|-
TGTGCCAGCTCACCCGGCCGGTCAGGGCAGCCCCAGTATTTT
CASSPGRSGQPQYF
>15|many|TRBJ2-1|TRBV2|TRBD2
TGTGCCAGCAGTGATCCGGGACTAGCGGGAAATGAGCAGTTCTTC
CASSDPGLAGNEQFF
>13|-|TRBJ2-7|TRBV20-1|TRBD1
TGCAGTGCTAAGTACGGGACAGACTACGAGCAGTACTTC
CSAKYGTDYEQYF
>12|many|TRBJ2-3|TRBV6-1|-
TGTGCCAGTCGGGGGACCACAGATACGCAGTATTTT
CASRGTTDTQYF
>13|few|TRBJ2-7|TRBV24-1|-
TGTGCCACCAGTGACGCGACAGGCTACGAGCAGTACTTC
CATSDATGYEQYF
>15|few|TRBJ2-7|TRBV5-4|TRBD1
TGTGCCAGCAGCGCCCGGGACAGGGGGAACTACGAGCAGTACTTC
CASSARDRGNYEQYF
>17|-|TRBJ2-2|TRBV10-3|-
TGTGCCATCAGTGAGTCGAGACGGGGACCGAACACCGGGGAGCTGTTTTTT
CAISESRRGPNTGELFF
>16|-|TRBJ2-1|TRBV6-2/TRBV6-3|-
TGTGCCAGCATAGCCCTAGGGGGTTTCGCCTACAATGAGCAGTTCTTC
CASIALGGFAYNEQFF